Following are 9 T cell receptor beta chains from one sample sequenced in a study of control samples from healthy donors and cancer patients. Clones were read by immunoSEQ multiplex PCR, and TCRdb kept only the in-frame ones, dropping some. The table lists roughly 220,000 clones, around 94% of them singletons. Material for sequencing was blood. The receptors here all came from a man aged 45 to 65 in good health.

V gene TRBV3-1 (or the pseudogene TRBV3-2) combines with J gene TRBJ1-2, with 8 nucleotides matching TRBD1. The CDR3 has 18 residues. The V segment lost 4 bases and the J segment 4 bases; nucleotides outside the gene matches: 17. CDR1 is LGHDT and CDR2 is YNNKEL in the germline V gene (reference sequence). The CDR3 coding sequence is TGTGCCAGCAGCCCGCTCACTATAGGACAGGGCTTCGCCTATGGCTACACCTTC. Translation gives CASSPLTIGQGFAYGYTF.

This chain connects TRBV6-1 to TRBJ1-1; TRBD1 might be the D (6 bases). V was cut by 0 bases and J by 2 bases, with 13 bases left in between. There are 16 residues in the CDR3. The germline gives CDR1 MNHNS, CDR2 SASEGT. CDR3 bases: TGTGCCAGCAGTGAAGCGAGGGGGGCCTCCAACACTGAAGCTTTCTTT. Its translation is CASSEARGASNTEAFF.

V is TRBV5-1 and J is TRBJ1-1; 8 nucleotides agree with TRBD1. Looked up from germline, CDR1 is SGHRS and CDR2 is YFSETQ. CDR3 length equals 15 residues. V was clipped by 0 bases and J by 7 bases; unmatched bases: 8. The CDR3 bases are TGCGCCAGCAGCTTGGCAGGGGGCGCCGCCTATGAAGCTTTCTTT. This gives the protein CASSLAGGAAYEAFF.

CDR3 protein: CASIVGGGTTDTQYF. The CDR3 coding sequence is TGCGCCAGCATTGTAGGCGGGGGGACCACAGATACGCAGTATTTT. V usage is TRBV5-1 and J usage is TRBJ2-3, with 8 positions matching TRBD2. The germline CDR1 and CDR2 sequences are SGHRS and YFSETQ. V shed 6 bases and J 2 bases; nucleotides not matched to a gene: 8. This CDR3 has 15 residues. Complete variable domain (other parts from reference TRBV5-1 and TRBJ2-3): KAGVTQTPRYLIKTRGQQVTLSCSPISGHRSVSWYQQTPGQGLQFLFEYFSETQRNKGNFPGRFSGRQFSNSRSEMNVSTLELGDSALYLCASIVGGGTTDTQYFGPGTRLTVL.

This chain's CDR3 is CASTPRAFGTEAFF. DNA for the CDR3: TGTGCCAGTACCCCTAGAGCCTTTGGCACTGAAGCTTTCTTT. The genes are TRBV19 and TRBJ1-1; D gene unclear. Germline V gene lookup returns CDR1 LNHDA and CDR2 SQIVND (reference sequence). Deletions cut 7 bases from V and 4 bases from J, with 16 bases between. There are 14 residues in the CDR3.

This chain uses TRBV11-2 with TRBJ1-4; TRBD1 aligns across 7 bases. The CDR3 is 15 amino acids. The germline CDR1 and CDR2 sequences are SGHAT and FQNNGV. J lost 3 bases, V lost 7 bases, and 8 bases had no gene match. CDR3 DNA sequence: TGTGCCAGCAACAGGACAGGCCCACCTAATGAAAAACTGTTTTTT. This gives the protein CASNRTGPPNEKLFF.

The V call is TRBV7-2, the J call TRBJ1-5; tentative D call: TRBD1 (6 bases). This CDR3 contains 14 residues. The V end was cut by 5 bases, the J end by 4 bases, with 12 bases between. Germline V CDR1 and CDR2: SGHTA, FQGNSA. The CDR3 region has the DNA TGTGCCAGCAGCCGGACAGTTTTGAATCAGCCCCAGCATTTT. It encodes CASSRTVLNQPQHF.

In this sample, this clone turned up once. This chain uses TRBV9 with TRBJ1-2; 7 positions match TRBD1. V gave up 3 bases and J gave up 3 bases; unmatched junction bases: 2. Germline CDR1 reads SGDLS; CDR2 reads YYNGEE. The CDR3 spans 13 residues. The CDR3 protein is CASSEGGDYGYTF. Here the CDR3 DNA reads TGTGCCAGCAGCGAAGGGGGCGACTATGGCTACACCTTC.

This clone was found a few times. The chain combines TRBV6-6 with TRBJ1-2, with 7 bases matching TRBD1. V dropped 6 bases and J dropped 0; count of bases not matched to a gene: 10. Germline V lookup: CDR1 MNHNY, CDR2 SVGAGI (reference sequence). The CDR3 totals 16 residues. The CDR3 region is CASRKTGTDSNYGYTF. CDR3 nucleotide sequence: TGTGCCAGCAGGAAGACCGGGACAGACTCTAACTATGGCTACACCTTC.